A selection of T cell receptor beta chains follows, all from one sample in a study of early T cells in non-severe SARS-CoV-2 infection. TCRdb reprocessed the 5' RACE reads with MiXCR, giving one entry per CDR3 protein. The repertoire consists of around 66,000 distinct CDR3 sequences, with approximately 13% occurring once and the leading ten covering roughly 8.3%. The sample was whole blood. These receptors were collected from an adult who was a healthcare worker with PCR-confirmed SARS-CoV-2 infection or an uninfected control (not recorded which). CDR3s include the opening cysteine and the closing phenylalanine or tryptophan. The order of the fields is J gene, V gene, clone size, D gene, CDR3 protein, CDR3 DNA. A D gene is named only where the DNA matches it firmly. Where a row states a size, it is once, few, many or the class of an expanded clone; other rows omit it.

j_call: TRBJ2-7; v_call: TRBV20-1; clone_size: few; d_call: .; cdr3_aa: CSAREFPTFSYEQYF; cdr3_nt: TGCAGTGCTAGAGAGTTCCCTACGTTTAGCTACGAGCAGTACTTC
j_call: TRBJ2-5; v_call: TRBV25-1; clone_size: many; d_call: TRBD1; cdr3_aa: CASSVGQGHGETQYF; cdr3_nt: TGTGCCAGCAGTGTCGGACAGGGTCACGGAGAGACCCAGTACTTC
j_call: TRBJ1-5; v_call: TRBV6-6; clone_size: few; d_call: TRBD1; cdr3_aa: CASSLFRDSGSRPQHF; cdr3_nt: TGTGCCAGCAGTTTATTCCGGGACAGTGGTTCTCGGCCCCAGCATTTT
j_call: TRBJ2-2; v_call: TRBV12-3/TRBV12-4; clone_size: .; d_call: .; cdr3_aa: CASSLAGVGELFF; cdr3_nt: TGTGCCAGCAGTTTAGCAGGGGTCGGGGAGCTGTTTTTT
j_call: TRBJ1-2; v_call: TRBV11-2; clone_size: medium-sized; d_call: TRBD1; cdr3_aa: CASSHAGQGFAYGYTF; cdr3_nt: TGTGCCAGCAGCCACGCGGGACAGGGGTTTGCCTATGGCTACACCTTC
j_call: TRBJ2-7; v_call: TRBV6-2/TRBV6-3; clone_size: .; d_call: TRBD2; cdr3_aa: CASSRTSVGEQYF; cdr3_nt: TGTGCCAGCAGTAGAACTAGCGTGGGCGAGCAGTACTTC
j_call: TRBJ2-5; v_call: TRBV28; clone_size: .; d_call: .; cdr3_aa: CASSLRGQGETQYF; cdr3_nt: TGTGCCAGCAGTTTAAGGGGACAAGGGGAGACCCAGTACTTC
j_call: TRBJ2-1; v_call: TRBV29-1; clone_size: many; d_call: TRBD2; cdr3_aa: CSVASGLLNEQFF; cdr3_nt: TGCAGCGTTGCTAGCGGGCTTCTCAATGAGCAGTTCTTC
j_call: TRBJ1-6; v_call: TRBV10-3; clone_size: .; d_call: .; cdr3_aa: CAISDDSLNSPLHF; cdr3_nt: TGTGCCATCAGTGACGACAGCCTCAATTCACCCCTCCACTTT
j_call: TRBJ2-5; v_call: TRBV6-5; clone_size: few; d_call: TRBD2; cdr3_aa: CASSVAGGPFETQYF; cdr3_nt: TGTGCCTCTTCAGTAGCGGGAGGGCCTTTTGAGACCCAGTACTTC
j_call: TRBJ2-3; v_call: TRBV10-2; clone_size: .; d_call: .; cdr3_aa: CASSEGVFGADTQYF; cdr3_nt: TGCGCCAGCAGTGAGGGGGTTTTTGGGGCAGATACGCAGTATTTT
j_call: TRBJ2-5; v_call: TRBV3-1; clone_size: .; d_call: .; cdr3_aa: CASSQGPGYMETQYF; cdr3_nt: TGTGCCAGCAGCCAAGGCCCAGGGTACATGGAGACCCAGTACTTC
j_call: TRBJ2-1; v_call: TRBV9; clone_size: .; d_call: .; cdr3_aa: CASSVAQGNEQFF; cdr3_nt: TGTGCCAGCAGCGTAGCTCAGGGAAATGAGCAGTTCTTC
j_call: TRBJ2-1; v_call: TRBV15; clone_size: .; d_call: .; cdr3_aa: CATSREVAFEQFF; cdr3_nt: TGCGCCACCAGCAGAGAAGTTGCGTTCGAGCAGTTCTTC
j_call: TRBJ2-3; v_call: TRBV7-3; clone_size: few; d_call: TRBD1; cdr3_aa: CASSKRQGASTQYF; cdr3_nt: TGTGCCAGCAGCAAGCGACAGGGGGCGAGTACGCAGTATTTT
j_call: TRBJ2-4; v_call: TRBV28; clone_size: .; d_call: .; cdr3_aa: CASSDMIAKNIQYF; cdr3_nt: TGTGCCAGCAGTGACATGATAGCCAAAAACATTCAGTACTTC
j_call: TRBJ1-5; v_call: TRBV20-1; clone_size: .; d_call: .; cdr3_aa: CSAVLGVNQPQHF; cdr3_nt: TGCAGTGCTGTATTGGGAGTCAATCAGCCCCAGCATTTT
j_call: TRBJ2-2; v_call: TRBV29-1; clone_size: .; d_call: .; cdr3_aa: CSVEQDLQNTGELFF; cdr3_nt: TGCAGCGTTGAACAGGACTTACAGAACACCGGGGAGCTGTTTTTT
j_call: TRBJ2-5; v_call: TRBV28; clone_size: few; d_call: TRBD1; cdr3_aa: CASSPSGQGQETQYF; cdr3_nt: TGTGCCAGCAGTCCATCGGGACAGGGGCAGGAGACCCAGTACTTC
j_call: TRBJ2-1; v_call: TRBV10-3; clone_size: many; d_call: TRBD2; cdr3_aa: CAISESSSGNFYNEQFF; cdr3_nt: TGTGCCATCAGTGAGTCGTCTAGCGGGAATTTCTACAATGAGCAGTTCTTC
j_call: TRBJ2-5; v_call: TRBV6-2/TRBV6-3; clone_size: .; d_call: .; cdr3_aa: CASTRSFSETQYF; cdr3_nt: TGTGCCAGCACCAGGAGTTTCTCGGAGACCCAGTACTTC
j_call: TRBJ2-5; v_call: TRBV19; clone_size: many; d_call: .; cdr3_aa: CASSIRRGPEETQYF; cdr3_nt: TGTGCCAGTAGTATACGCCGGGGACCAGAAGAGACCCAGTACTTC
j_call: TRBJ1-2; v_call: TRBV28; clone_size: many; d_call: .; cdr3_aa: CASSYPDGDGYGYTF; cdr3_nt: TGTGCCAGCAGTTACCCTGATGGGGACGGCTATGGCTACACCTTC